The T cell receptor (beta chain) described here comes from a study of coeliac disease. Germline CDR1 reads SGHVS; CDR2 reads FQNEAQ. The CDR3 sequence is 17 residues long. Trimming pared 4 bases from V and 3 bases from J, leaving 19 bases between. Using immunoSEQ multiplex PCR, the repertoire was profiled, and TCRdb retains in-frame clones only, with some absent. The data contain fewer than 4,500 clones, around 63% of them seen just once; the ten biggest clones take up 8.5%. This receptor was obtained from a man aged 25-45 years with celiac disease. Sequenced: intraepithelial lymphocytes from the gut. V gene TRBV7-8 combines with J gene TRBJ1-5; D might be TRBD1 (6 bases). CDR3 DNA sequence: TGTGCCAGCAGCTCAGAGCCCCGGACAGCCTACAATCAGCCCCAGCATTTT. This sequence encodes CASSSEPRTAYNQPQHF.